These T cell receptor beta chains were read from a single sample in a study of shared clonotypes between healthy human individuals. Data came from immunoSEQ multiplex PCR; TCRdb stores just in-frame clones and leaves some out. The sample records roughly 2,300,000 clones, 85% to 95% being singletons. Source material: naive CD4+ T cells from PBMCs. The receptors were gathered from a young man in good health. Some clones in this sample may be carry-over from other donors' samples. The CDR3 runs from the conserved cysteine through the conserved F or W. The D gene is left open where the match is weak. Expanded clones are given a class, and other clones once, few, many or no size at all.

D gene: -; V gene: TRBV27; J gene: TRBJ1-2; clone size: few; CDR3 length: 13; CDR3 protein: CASWNGFNYGYTF; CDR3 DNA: TGTGCCAGCTGGAATGGGTTTAACTATGGCTACACCTTC
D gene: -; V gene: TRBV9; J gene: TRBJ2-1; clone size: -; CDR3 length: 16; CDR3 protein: CASSVVGGPSNNEQFF; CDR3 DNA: TGTGCCAGCAGCGTAGTGGGCGGGCCTTCTAACAATGAGCAGTTCTTC
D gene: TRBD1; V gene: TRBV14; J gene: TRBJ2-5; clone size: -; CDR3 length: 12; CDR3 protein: CASKGTEETQYF; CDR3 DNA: TGTGCCAGCAAAGGGACAGAAGAGACCCAGTACTTC
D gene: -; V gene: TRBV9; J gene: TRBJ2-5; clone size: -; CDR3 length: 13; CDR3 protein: CASSLVDQETQYF; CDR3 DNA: TGTGCCAGCAGCCTAGTGGATCAAGAGACCCAGTACTTC
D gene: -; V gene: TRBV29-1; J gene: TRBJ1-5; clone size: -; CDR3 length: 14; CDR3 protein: CSVALTGMGQPQHF; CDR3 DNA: TGCAGCGTGGCCCTCACAGGGATGGGGCAGCCCCAGCATTTT
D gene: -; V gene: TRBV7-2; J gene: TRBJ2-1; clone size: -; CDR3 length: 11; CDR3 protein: CASSLAAEQFF; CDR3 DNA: TGTGCCAGCAGCTTAGCGGCTGAGCAGTTCTTC
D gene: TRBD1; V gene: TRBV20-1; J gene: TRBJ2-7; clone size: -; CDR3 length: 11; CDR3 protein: CSASTGDEQYF; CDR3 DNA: TGCAGTGCTTCTACAGGGGACGAGCAGTACTTC
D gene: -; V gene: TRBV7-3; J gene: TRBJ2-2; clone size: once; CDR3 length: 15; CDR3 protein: CASRLDRYEGGELFF; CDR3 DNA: TGTGCCAGCAGACTCGACCGATACGAGGGCGGGGAGCTGTTTTTT
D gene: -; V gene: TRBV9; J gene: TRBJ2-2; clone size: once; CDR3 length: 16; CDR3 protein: CASTQRGDFNTGELFF; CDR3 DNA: TGTGCCAGCACCCAGAGGGGGGACTTTAACACCGGGGAGCTGTTTTTT
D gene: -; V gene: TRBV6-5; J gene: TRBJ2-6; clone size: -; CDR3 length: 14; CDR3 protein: CAGSGALGANVLTF; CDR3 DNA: TGTGCCGGGTCGGGGGCGCTGGGGGCCAACGTCCTGACTTTC
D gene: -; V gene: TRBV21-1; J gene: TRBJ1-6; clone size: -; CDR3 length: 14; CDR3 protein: CASSPGSVNSPLHF; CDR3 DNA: TGTGCCAGCAGCCCTGGATCTGTTAATTCACCCCTCCACTTT
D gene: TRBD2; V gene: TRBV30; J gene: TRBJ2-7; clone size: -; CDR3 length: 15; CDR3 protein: CAWSVGGRAEDEQYF; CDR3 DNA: TGTGCCTGGAGCGTCGGCGGGAGGGCCGAGGACGAGCAGTACTTC
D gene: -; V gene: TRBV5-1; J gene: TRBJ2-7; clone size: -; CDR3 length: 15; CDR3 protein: CASSLGPGESYEQYF; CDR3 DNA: TGCGCCAGCAGCTTAGGACCCGGGGAATCCTACGAGCAGTACTTC
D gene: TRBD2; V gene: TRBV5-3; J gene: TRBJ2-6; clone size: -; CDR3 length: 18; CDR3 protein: CARSSFGAGVKEANVLTF; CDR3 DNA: TGTGCCAGAAGTTCCTTCGGAGCGGGAGTGAAGGAGGCCAACGTCCTGACTTTC
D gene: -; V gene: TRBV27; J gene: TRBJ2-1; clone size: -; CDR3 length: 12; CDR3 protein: CASSSARTEQFF; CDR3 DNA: TGTGCCAGCAGTTCCGCTAGAACTGAGCAGTTCTTC
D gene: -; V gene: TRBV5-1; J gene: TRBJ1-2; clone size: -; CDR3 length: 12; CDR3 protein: CASSSEGVGYTF; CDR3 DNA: TGCGCCAGCAGCTCCGAAGGGGTTGGCTACACCTTC
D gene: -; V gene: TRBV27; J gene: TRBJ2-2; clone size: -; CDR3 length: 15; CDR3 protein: CASSSRLPNTGELFF; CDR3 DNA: TGTGCCAGCAGTTCCAGGCTCCCGAACACCGGGGAGCTGTTTTTT
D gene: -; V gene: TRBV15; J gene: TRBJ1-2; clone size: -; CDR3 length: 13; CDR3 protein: CATSRSARYGYTF; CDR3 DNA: TGTGCCACCAGCAGATCCGCCCGGTATGGCTACACCTTC
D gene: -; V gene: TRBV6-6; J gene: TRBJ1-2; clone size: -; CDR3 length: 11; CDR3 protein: CASSYREGYTF; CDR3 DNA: TGTGCCAGCAGTTACAGGGAAGGCTACACCTTC
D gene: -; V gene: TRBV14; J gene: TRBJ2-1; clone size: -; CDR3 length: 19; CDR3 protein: CASSPTGAGGRSSYNEQFF; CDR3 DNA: TGTGCCAGCAGCCCCACAGGGGCGGGAGGTCGAAGCTCCTACAATGAGCAGTTCTTC
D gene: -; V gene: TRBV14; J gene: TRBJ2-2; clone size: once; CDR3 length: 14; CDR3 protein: CASSQDGGYGELFF; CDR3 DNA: TGTGCCAGCAGCCAAGATGGGGGCTACGGGGAGCTGTTTTTT
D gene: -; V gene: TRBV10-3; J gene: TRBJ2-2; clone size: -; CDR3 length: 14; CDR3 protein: CAIRGGGPTGELFF; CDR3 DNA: TGTGCCATCAGGGGAGGGGGCCCCACCGGGGAGCTGTTTTTT
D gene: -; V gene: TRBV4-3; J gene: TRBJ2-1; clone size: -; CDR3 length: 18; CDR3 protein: CASSQEPPQAYRYNEQFF; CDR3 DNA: TGCGCCAGCAGCCAAGAACCTCCACAGGCCTACAGGTACAATGAGCAGTTCTTC
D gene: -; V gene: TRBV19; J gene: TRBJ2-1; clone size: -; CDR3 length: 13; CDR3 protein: CASKTGSYNEQFF; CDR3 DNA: TGTGCCAGTAAGACAGGTTCCTACAATGAGCAGTTCTTC